This TCR beta chain was captured by sequencing in a study of T cell repertoires in cytomegalovirus infection. Study overall: Public signatures in TCR beta pointed to CMV infection and matching HLA type.

V was trimmed by 2 bases and J by 8 bases, leaving 12 bases between them. The CDR3 spans 13 residues. Germline CDR1 reads SGHAT; CDR2 reads FQNNGV. MiXCR, run by TCRdb on the reads, gives a single entry per CDR3 protein. The sample consists of some 700,000 distinct CDR3 sequences, roughly 36% of them appearing once. The material sequenced was PBMCs. The rearrangement uses TRBV11-2 and TRBJ1-2; perhaps TRBD1 as D (6 bases). This clonotype was obtained from a human donor in good health (CMV status not recorded). Some clones in this sample may be carry-over from other donors' samples. The CDR3 DNA follows: TGTGCCAGCAGCTTAAACAGGGAAGTCGGCTACACCTTC. Translation: CASSLNREVGYTF.